Below are 21 T cell receptor beta chains sequenced from a single sample in a study of T-cell memory formation after mild COVID-19. TCRdb processed the 5' RACE reads anew with MiXCR; each CDR3 protein has one entry. The table records 250,000 to 300,000 distinct CDR3 sequences, roughly 15% of them present only once. Sequencing input: PBMCs or a T cell subset sorted from them (not recorded which). Receptors originate from a young man who had mild COVID-19 (a few samples of this study predate the infection). Cell type and time point are not known.

This clonotype was observed a handful of times. The chain links TRBV21-1 to TRBJ2-3; TRBD2 reflects the table's D call only, with no check against the DNA. TRBV21-1 is a pseudogene segment. CDR3 length: 19 amino acids. The CDR3, as DNA: TGTGCCAGCAGCAAAGAAAGACTAGCGGGGGGGAATAGCACAGATACGCAGTATTTT. This gives the protein CASSKERLAGGNSTDTQYF.

This clonotype came up many times. The chain recombines TRBV7-9 with TRBJ2-1; no reliable D call. Germline-derived CDR1 and CDR2 are SEHNR and FQNEAQ (reference sequence). This CDR3 region has 13 residues. The V end was cut by 5 bases, the J end by 7 bases, with 12 bases between. CDR3 in amino acids: CASSPNHGNEQFF. CDR3 bases: TGTGCCAGCAGCCCAAATCATGGGAATGAGCAGTTCTTC.

This clonotype was seen more than once but under ten times. The rearrangement uses TRBV7-7 and TRBJ2-1, with 8 nucleotides matching TRBD2. Germline CDR1 SSHAT, CDR2 FNYEAQ (reference sequence). The length of the CDR3 is 13 residues. Written as DNA, the CDR3 is TGTGCTAGCGGGGTAGCGGGGAACAATGAGCAGTTCTTC. Its translation is CASGVAGNNEQFF.

This chain connects TRBV7-3 to TRBJ2-1; D uncertain. The CDR3 length is 14 residues. CDR1 and CDR2 (germline): SGHTA, FQGTGA. Trimming stripped 5 bases from V and 5 bases from J, with 13 bases between. CDR3 protein: CASSVSEPNNEQFF. In DNA form, the CDR3 reads TGTGCCAGCAGCGTAAGTGAACCAAACAATGAGCAGTTCTTC.

The chain uses TRBV4-1 and TRBJ2-6, with D unclear. Germline V lookup: CDR1 MGHRA, CDR2 YSYEKL. This CDR3 is 16 amino acids long. Trimming stripped 3 bases from V and 2 bases from J, with 11 bases between. CDR3 protein: CASSQVPLAGANVLTF. CDR3 in DNA: TGCGCCAGCAGCCAGGTACCCTTGGCTGGGGCCAACGTCCTGACTTTC.

This clonotype came up a few times. This rearrangement joins TRBV6-5 to TRBJ2-1; D ambiguous. Germline values: CDR1 MNHEY, CDR2 SVGAGI. The V end was cut by 5 bases, the J end by 3 bases, with 8 bases between. The length of the CDR3 is 13 residues. The CDR3 sequence: CASSRTSYNEQFF. The CDR3 nucleotides are TGTGCCAGCAGTCGGACGAGCTACAATGAGCAGTTCTTC.

The chain employs TRBV28 and TRBJ2-4; TRBD1 agrees at 9 bases. Germline CDR1 reads MDHEN; CDR2 reads SYDVKM. V gave up 6 bases and J gave up 0 bases; unmatched junction bases: 15. The CDR3 extends over 19 amino acids. CDR3 sequence (DNA): TGTGCCAGCAGCCTCTTGGGGACAGGGACTAAACTAGCCAAAAACATTCAGTACTTC. Residues: CASSLLGTGTKLAKNIQYF.

This clonotype turned up a few times. CDR3: CASSHGWDQGKDTEAFF. The CDR3, as DNA: TGCGCCAGCAGCCACGGGTGGGATCAGGGTAAGGACACTGAAGCTTTCTTT. The genes are TRBV4-1 and TRBJ1-1, with D possibly matching TRBD1 (5 bases). Per the germline V gene, CDR1 is MGHRA and CDR2 is YSYEKL. The CDR3 loop spans 17 amino acids. V lost 3 bases to trimming and J lost 3 bases, with 20 bases between them.

V and J are TRBV7-8 and TRBJ2-3; 12 nucleotides agree with TRBD1. Germline V gene data show CDR1 as SGHVS and CDR2 as FQNEAQ. V was pared by 3 bases and J by 6 bases, with 7 bases of the junction left unmatched. The CDR3 consists of 16 residues. DNA of the CDR3: TGTGCCAGCAGCTTCTTACGGGACAGGGGGCCGGATACGCAGTATTTT. Protein sequence: CASSFLRDRGPDTQYF.

This clonotype was detected ten times or more. The genes are TRBV5-1 and TRBJ2-5; TRBD2 matches 9 bases. Germline trimming cut 4 bases from V and 3 bases from J; bases unmatched to any gene: 10. Germline CDR1 SGHRS, CDR2 YFSETQ. The CDR3 is 16 amino acids. CDR3 sequence (DNA): TGCGCCAGCAGCCGAATCTCTAGCGGGATGGAAGAGACCCAGTACTTC. Translating gives CASSRISSGMEETQYF.

This clonotype has more than one count but fewer than ten. An end of the junction differs from the germline gene, which may be a read error. The chain recombines TRBV2 with TRBJ2-5; no reliable D call. This CDR3 comprises 10 residues. CDR1 SNHLY and CDR2 FYNNEI come from the germline V gene. The CDR3 region is CASREETQYF. As DNA, the CDR3 is TGTGCCAGCAGGGAAGAGACCCAGTACTTC. The variable domain in full, with the rest retrieved from reference TRBV2 and TRBJ2-5, is EPEVTQTPSHQVTQMGQEVILRCVPISNHLYFYWYRQILGQKVEFLVSFYNNEISEKSEIFDDQFSVERPDGSNFTLKIRSTKLEDSAMYFCASREETQYFGPGTRLLVL.

J is TRBJ1-4 and V is TRBV4-1; D might be TRBD1 (5 bases). Germline assignment: CDR1 MGHRA and CDR2 YSYEKL. The CDR3 has 16 residues. The V gene lost 1 base and the J gene lost 2 bases, with 11 bases spanning the gap. The CDR3 here is CASSQAGGVTNEKLFF. The CDR3 DNA is TGCGCCAGCAGCCAAGCTGGGGGGGTTACTAATGAAAAACTGTTTTTT.

The rearrangement links TRBV5-1 to TRBJ2-1; D possibly corresponds to TRBD2 (6 bases). Germline loops: CDR1 SGHRS, CDR2 YFSETQ. The CDR3 consists of 13 residues. V shed 0 bases and J shed 13 bases, with 14 bases lying between them. The CDR3 DNA reads TGCGCCAGCAGCTTGGCCAAGGACGCGGGACAGTTCTTC. Its protein is CASSLAKDAGQFF. Complete variable domain (other parts from reference TRBV5-1 and TRBJ2-1): KAGVTQTPRYLIKTRGQQVTLSCSPISGHRSVSWYQQTPGQGLQFLFEYFSETQRNKGNFPGRFSGRQFSNSRSEMNVSTLELGDSALYLCASSLAKDAGQFFGPGTRLTVL.

This clonotype was counted once. V is TRBV7-2 and J is TRBJ2-1; D perhaps matches TRBD2 (6 bases). Germline V gene sequence: CDR1 SGHTA, CDR2 FQGNSA. The V end was cut by 7 bases, the J end by 3 bases, with 13 bases between. CDR3 length equals 14 residues. Here the CDR3 DNA reads TGTGCCAGCATCTCGGGGACTTTCTACAATGAGCAGTTCTTC. Translation gives CASISGTFYNEQFF.

This clonotype was counted at least ten times. V is TRBV7-3 and J is TRBJ2-1, with 11 bases matching TRBD2. V was clipped by 5 bases and J by 4 bases; unmatched bases: 4. The CDR3 is made up of 15 amino acids. The V gene's germline CDR1 is SGHTA and CDR2 FQGTGA. This CDR3 is CASSKLAGAYNEQFF. DNA of the CDR3: TGTGCCAGCAGCAAACTAGCGGGGGCTTACAATGAGCAGTTCTTC.

This clonotype appeared a few times. This chain links TRBV12-3 or TRBV12-4 with TRBJ2-5, with D possibly matching TRBD1 (5 bases). The V gene lost 7 bases and the J gene lost 4 bases, with 16 bases spanning the gap. The CDR3 runs 14 residues. The CDR3 sequence is CASTRASRAETQYF. The CDR3 region has the DNA TGTGCCAGCACCCGAGCCAGCAGGGCAGAGACCCAGTACTTC.

The chain couples TRBV3-1 to TRBJ2-4; the match to TRBD2 covers 10 bases. V lost 4 bases to trimming and J lost 5 bases; unmatched junction nucleotides: 8. The germline V gene encodes CDR1 LGHDT and CDR2 YNNKEL (reference sequence). This CDR3 has 16 amino acids. The CDR3 DNA reads as TGTGCCAGCAGCCCGTGGCCAGCGGGGGGGGAAAACATTCAGTACTTC. This encodes CASSPWPAGGENIQYF.

This sequence joins TRBV12-3 or TRBV12-4 and TRBJ2-1; D is possibly TRBD1 (7 bases). The CDR3 spans 15 residues. V was pared by 1 base and J by 8 bases, with 15 bases between. The CDR3 DNA follows: TGTGCCAGCAGTTTAGGCAGGGGGGTTAGCGATGAGCAGTTCTTC. Translating it yields CASSLGRGVSDEQFF.

This clonotype was seen a few times. The chain has TRBV3-1 and TRBJ1-1; 9 bases fit TRBD1. The CDR3 covers 15 residues. With 0 bases clipped from V and 5 bases from J, the junction kept 4 bases outside the gene matches. Germline CDR1 is LGHDT and CDR2 is YNNKEL (reference sequence). Written as DNA, the CDR3 is TGTGCCAGCAGCCAAGAGAGACAGGGGGGGACTGAAGCTTTCTTT. The encoded protein is CASSQERQGGTEAFF.

This clonotype was observed a handful of times. The chain is built from TRBV15 and TRBJ2-7; D may match TRBD1 or TRBD2 (5 bases each). V lost 1 base and J 5 bases, leaving 12 bases between the germline ends. The germline CDR1 and CDR2 sequences are LNHNV and YYDKDF (reference sequence). This CDR3 has 14 residues. The DNA for the CDR3 is TGTGCCACCAGCAGAGGAGCCACGGGACACGAGCAGTACGTC. Translation: CATSRGATGHEQYV.

This sequence joins TRBV2 and TRBJ2-2; D gene ambiguous. The CDR3 sequence is 14 residues long. Per germline, CDR1 SNHLY and CDR2 FYNNEI. Trimming left V 4 bases short and J 3 bases short, with 9 bases between. Written as DNA, the CDR3 is TGTGCCAGCAGTGGGCGGTCGCACACCGGGGAGCTGTTTTTT. Residues: CASSGRSHTGELFF.